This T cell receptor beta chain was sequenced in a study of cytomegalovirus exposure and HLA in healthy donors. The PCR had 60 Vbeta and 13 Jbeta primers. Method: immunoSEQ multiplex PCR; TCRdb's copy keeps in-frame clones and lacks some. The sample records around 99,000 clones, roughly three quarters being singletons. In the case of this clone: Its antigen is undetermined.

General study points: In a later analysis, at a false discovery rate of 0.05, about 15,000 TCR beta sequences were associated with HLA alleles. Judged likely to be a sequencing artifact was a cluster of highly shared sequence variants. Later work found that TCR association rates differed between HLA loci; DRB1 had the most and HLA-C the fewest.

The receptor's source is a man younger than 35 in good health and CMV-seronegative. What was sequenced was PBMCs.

CDR3 sequence (DNA): TGTGCCAGTAGTAAACAGTTGGACACTGAAGCTTTCTTT. Its protein product is CASSKQLDTEAFF. The chain uses TRBV19 and TRBJ1-1; D not resolved. The CDR3 covers 13 residues. Germline V CDR1 and CDR2: LNHDA, SQIVND (reference sequence). The ends were cut back, 4 bases at V and 3 bases at J, with 9 bases in the middle.